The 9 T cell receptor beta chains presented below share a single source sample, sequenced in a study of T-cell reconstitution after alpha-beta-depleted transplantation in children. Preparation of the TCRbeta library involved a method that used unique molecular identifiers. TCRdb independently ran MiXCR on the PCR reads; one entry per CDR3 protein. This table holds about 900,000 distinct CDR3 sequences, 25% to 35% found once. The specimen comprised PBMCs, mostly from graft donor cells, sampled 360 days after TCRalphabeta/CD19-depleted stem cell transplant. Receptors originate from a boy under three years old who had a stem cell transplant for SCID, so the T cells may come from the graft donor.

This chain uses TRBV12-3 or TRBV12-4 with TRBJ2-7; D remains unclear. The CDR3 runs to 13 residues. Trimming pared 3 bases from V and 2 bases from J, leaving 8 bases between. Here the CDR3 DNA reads TGTGCCAGCAGTTTGGGCTATACCTACGAGCAGTACTTC. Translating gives CASSLGYTYEQYF.

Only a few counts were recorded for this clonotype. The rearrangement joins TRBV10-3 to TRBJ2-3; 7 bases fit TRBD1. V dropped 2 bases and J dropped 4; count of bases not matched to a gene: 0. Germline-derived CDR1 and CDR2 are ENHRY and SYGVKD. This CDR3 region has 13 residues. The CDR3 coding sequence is TGTGCCATCAGTGAGAGGGGGCCAGATACGCAGTATTTT. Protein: CAISERGPDTQYF.

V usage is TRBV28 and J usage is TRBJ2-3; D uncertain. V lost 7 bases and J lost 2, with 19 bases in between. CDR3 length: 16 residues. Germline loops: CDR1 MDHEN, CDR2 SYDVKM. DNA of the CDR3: TGTGCCAGCACCCCTCCCGGGCCCCTAACCACAGATACGCAGTATTTT. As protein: CASTPPGPLTTDTQYF.

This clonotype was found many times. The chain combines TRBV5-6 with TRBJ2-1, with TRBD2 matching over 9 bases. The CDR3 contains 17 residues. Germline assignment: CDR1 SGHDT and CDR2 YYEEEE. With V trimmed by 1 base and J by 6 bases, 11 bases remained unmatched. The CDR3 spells CASSLWIPPSGVNEQFF. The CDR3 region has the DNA TGTGCCAGCAGCTTGTGGATCCCGCCTAGCGGGGTCAATGAGCAGTTCTTC.

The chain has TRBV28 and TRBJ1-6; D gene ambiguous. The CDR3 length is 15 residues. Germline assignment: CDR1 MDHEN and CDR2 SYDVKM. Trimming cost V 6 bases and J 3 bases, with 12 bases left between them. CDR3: CASRLGVNYNSPLHF. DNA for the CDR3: TGTGCCAGCAGGCTCGGGGTAAACTATAATTCACCCCTCCACTTT.

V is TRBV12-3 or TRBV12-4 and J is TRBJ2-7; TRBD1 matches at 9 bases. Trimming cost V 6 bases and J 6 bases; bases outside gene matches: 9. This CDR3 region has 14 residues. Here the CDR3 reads CASSRDRVAGEQYF. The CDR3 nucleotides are TGTGCCAGCAGCCGGGACAGGGTGGCTGGCGAGCAGTACTTC.

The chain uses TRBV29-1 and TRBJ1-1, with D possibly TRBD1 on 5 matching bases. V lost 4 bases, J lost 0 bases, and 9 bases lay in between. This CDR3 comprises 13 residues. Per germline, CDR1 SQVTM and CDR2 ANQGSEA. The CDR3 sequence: CSVAGIMNTEAFF. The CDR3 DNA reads TGCAGCGTTGCAGGGATAATGAACACTGAAGCTTTCTTT.

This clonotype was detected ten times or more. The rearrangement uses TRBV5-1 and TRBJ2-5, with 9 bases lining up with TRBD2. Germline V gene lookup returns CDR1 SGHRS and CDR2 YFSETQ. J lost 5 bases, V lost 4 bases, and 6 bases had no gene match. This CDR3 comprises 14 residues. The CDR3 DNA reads TGCGCCAGCAGCCCTCTAGCGGGACGGGAGACCCAGTACTTC. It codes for CASSPLAGRETQYF. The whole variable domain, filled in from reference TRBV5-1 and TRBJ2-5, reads KAGVTQTPRYLIKTRGQQVTLSCSPISGHRSVSWYQQTPGQGLQFLFEYFSETQRNKGNFPGRFSGRQFSNSRSEMNVSTLELGDSALYLCASSPLAGRETQYFGPGTRLLVL.

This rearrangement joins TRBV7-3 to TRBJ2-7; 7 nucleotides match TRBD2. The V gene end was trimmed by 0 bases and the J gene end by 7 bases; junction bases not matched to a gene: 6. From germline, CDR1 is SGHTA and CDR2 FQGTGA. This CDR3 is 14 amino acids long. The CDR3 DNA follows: TGTGCCAGCAGCTTAACGGGATCTAGCGGAGAGCAGTACTTC. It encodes CASSLTGSSGEQYF.